A single sample is the source of the 5 T cell receptor beta chains below, sequenced in a study of identical twins. TCRdb called the 5' RACE reads again in MiXCR, with one record for every CDR3 protein. Found here are approximately 190,000 distinct CDR3 sequences, 15% of them singletons; the top ten hold 35% to 50%. The same sample was also used in a study of T cells expressing NK-cell markers.

Sample: CD8+ T cells sorted from blood. The receptors shown here come from a woman between 18 and 29 years old in good health.

This clonotype was counted a few times. The V gene is TRBV7-9, the J gene TRBJ2-7; no clear D. This CDR3 has 16 amino acids. CDR1 is SEHNR, CDR2 FQNEAQ, per germline (reference sequence). V was shortened by 1 base and J by 4 bases, with 17 bases between the two germline ends. This CDR3 reads CASSLDSGILQYEQYF. The CDR3 nucleotides read TGTGCCAGCAGCTTAGATTCTGGGATTCTCCAATACGAGCAGTACTTC.

CDR3 sequence: CASSQTLSYEQYF. CDR3 DNA: TGTGCCAGCAGCCAGACACTGTCCTACGAGCAGTACTTC. The chain has TRBV3-1 and TRBJ2-7; no firm D call. CDR3 length: 13 amino acids. V was clipped by 3 bases and J by 1 base, with 7 bases between them. Germline lookup yields CDR1 LGHDT and CDR2 YNNKEL (reference sequence).

The table lists this clonotype with a few counts. V is TRBV27 and J is TRBJ2-3; the D gene is possibly TRBD2 (5 bases). This CDR3 has 12 amino acids. V shed 4 bases and J shed 6 bases, with 8 bases lying between them. Per the germline V gene, CDR1 is MNHEY and CDR2 is SMNVEV (reference sequence). The CDR3 region is CASSYSADTQYF. DNA of the CDR3: TGTGCCAGCAGTTATAGCGCGGATACGCAGTATTTT.

This clonotype occurred many times. This sequence joins TRBV19 and TRBJ1-1; D gene uncertain. The length of the CDR3 is 12 residues. Looked up from germline, CDR1 is LNHDA and CDR2 is SQIVND (reference sequence). Trimming stripped 4 bases from V and 7 bases from J, with 10 bases between. Here the CDR3 DNA reads TGTGCCAGTAGTAGAGACACCTATGAAGCTTTCTTT. Amino acid sequence: CASSRDTYEAFF. Complete variable domain (other parts from reference TRBV19 and TRBJ1-1): DGGITQSPKYLFRKEGQNVTLSCEQNLNHDAMYWYRQDPGQGLRLIYYSQIVNDFQKGDIAEGYSVSREKKESFPLTVTSAQKNPTAFYLCASSRDTYEAFFGQGTRLTVV.

The sample holds a few counts of this clonotype. The chain carries TRBV19 and TRBJ2-5; D unclear. Germline values: CDR1 LNHDA, CDR2 SQIVND (reference sequence). There are 11 residues in the CDR3. Trimming left V 10 bases short and J 3 bases short, with 9 bases between. CDR3 coding DNA: TGTGCCATATACAATGAAGAGACCCAGTACTTC. Translated: CAIYNEETQYF.